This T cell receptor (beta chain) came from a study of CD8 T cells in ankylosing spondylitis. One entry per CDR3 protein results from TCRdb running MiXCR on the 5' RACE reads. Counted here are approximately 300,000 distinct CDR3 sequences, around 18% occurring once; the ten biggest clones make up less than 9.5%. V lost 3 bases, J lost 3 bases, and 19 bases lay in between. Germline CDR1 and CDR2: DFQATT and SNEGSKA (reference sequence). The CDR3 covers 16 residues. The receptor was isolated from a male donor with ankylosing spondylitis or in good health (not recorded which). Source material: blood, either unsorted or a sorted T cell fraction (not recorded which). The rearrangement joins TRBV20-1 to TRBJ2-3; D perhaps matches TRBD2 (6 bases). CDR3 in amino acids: CSASSTFGSNTDTQYF. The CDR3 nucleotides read TGCAGTGCTAGTTCCACTTTCGGGAGCAATACAGATACGCAGTATTTT.